The 5 T cell receptor beta chains below all came from one sample that was sequenced in a study of T cell responses to AZD1222 COVID-19 vaccine. TCRdb's copy holds only in-frame clones and misses some; the assay was immunoSEQ multiplex PCR. The data show 150,000 to 200,000 clones, 80% to 95% seen once. This specimen consisted of peripheral blood, obtained on day 0 of AZD1222 vaccination. The origin of the receptors is an adult in good health.

The chain has TRBV5-1 and TRBJ1-2, with no clear D. The CDR3 totals 14 residues. Trimming left V 0 bases short and J 1 base short, with 7 bases between. The V gene's germline CDR1 is SGHRS and CDR2 YFSETQ. CDR3 sequence: CASSLAGGNYGYTF. The CDR3, as DNA: TGCGCCAGCAGCTTGGCCGGTGGTAACTATGGCTACACCTTC. Supplemented by reference TRBV5-1 and TRBJ1-2, the full variable domain reads KAGVTQTPRYLIKTRGQQVTLSCSPISGHRSVSWYQQTPGQGLQFLFEYFSETQRNKGNFPGRFSGRQFSNSRSEMNVSTLELGDSALYLCASSLAGGNYGYTFGSGTRLTVV.

The chain joins TRBV3-1 (or the pseudogene TRBV3-2) to TRBJ2-5; 9 positions agree with TRBD2. CDR3 length: 16 residues. With 2 bases clipped from V and 5 bases from J, the junction kept 9 bases outside the gene matches. From germline, CDR1 is LGHDT and CDR2 YNNKEL (reference sequence). The CDR3 DNA is TGTGCCAGCAGCCAACACGGCGGGAGGGCAGGGGAGACCCAGTACTTC. This codes for CASSQHGGRAGETQYF.

The chain uses TRBV7-8 and TRBJ2-7, with D possibly being TRBD1 or TRBD2 (5 bases each). The CDR3 totals 16 residues. Trimming cost V 2 bases and J 2 bases, with 16 bases left between them. CDR1 is SGHVS, CDR2 FQNEAQ, per germline. CDR3 bases: TGTGCCAGCAGCTTATATCAGGGTAGCGTCGCCTACGAGCAGTACTTC. Protein: CASSLYQGSVAYEQYF.

The chain recombines TRBV7-7 with TRBJ2-5, with 7 bases matching TRBD1. Germline CDR1 and CDR2: SSHAT and FNYEAQ (reference sequence). This CDR3 is 15 amino acids long. V shed 0 bases, J shed 1 base, and the junction held 2 bases outside the gene matches. CDR3 region: CASSLAPGGQETQYF. CDR3 sequence (DNA): TGTGCCAGCAGCTTAGCCCCAGGGGGCCAAGAGACCCAGTACTTC.

The rearrangement links TRBV7-2 to TRBJ1-2; TRBD1 might be the D (5 bases). This CDR3 region has 13 residues. Germline assignment: CDR1 SGHTA and CDR2 FQGNSA. Between the trimmed V and J ends, which lost 1 base and 5 bases, there was a span of 8 bases. This CDR3 reads CASSLGQQYGYTF. The CDR3 DNA reads TGTGCCAGCAGCTTAGGACAGCAATATGGCTACACCTTC.